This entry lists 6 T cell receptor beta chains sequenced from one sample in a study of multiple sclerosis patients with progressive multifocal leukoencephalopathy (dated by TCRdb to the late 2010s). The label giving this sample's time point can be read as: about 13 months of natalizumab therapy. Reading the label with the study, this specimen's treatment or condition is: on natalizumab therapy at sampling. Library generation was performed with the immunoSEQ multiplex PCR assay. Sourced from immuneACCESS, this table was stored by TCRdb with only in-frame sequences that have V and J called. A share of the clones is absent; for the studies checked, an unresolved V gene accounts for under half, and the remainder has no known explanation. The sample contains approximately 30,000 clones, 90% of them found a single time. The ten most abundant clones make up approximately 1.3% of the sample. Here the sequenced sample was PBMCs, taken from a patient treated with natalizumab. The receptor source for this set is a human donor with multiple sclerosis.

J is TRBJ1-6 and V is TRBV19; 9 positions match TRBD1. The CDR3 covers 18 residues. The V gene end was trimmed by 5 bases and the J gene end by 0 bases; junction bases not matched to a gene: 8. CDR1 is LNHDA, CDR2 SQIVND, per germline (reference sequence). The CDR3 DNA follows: TGTGCCAGTAGTCGACGGACAGGGGATAGCTCCTATAATTCACCCCTCCACTTT. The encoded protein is CASSRRTGDSSYNSPLHF.

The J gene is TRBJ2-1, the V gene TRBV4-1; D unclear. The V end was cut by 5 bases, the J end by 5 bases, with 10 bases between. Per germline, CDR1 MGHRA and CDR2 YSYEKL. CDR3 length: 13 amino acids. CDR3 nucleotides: TGCGCCAGCAGCGGAATCAAGGACAATGAGCAGTTCTTC. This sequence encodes CASSGIKDNEQFF.

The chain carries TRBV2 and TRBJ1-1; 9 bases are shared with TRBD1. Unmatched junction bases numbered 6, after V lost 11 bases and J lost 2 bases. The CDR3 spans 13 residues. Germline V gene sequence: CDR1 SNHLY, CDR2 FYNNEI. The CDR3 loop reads CAGQQGANTEAFF. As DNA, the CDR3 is TGTGCCGGACAACAGGGGGCCAACACTGAAGCTTTCTTT.

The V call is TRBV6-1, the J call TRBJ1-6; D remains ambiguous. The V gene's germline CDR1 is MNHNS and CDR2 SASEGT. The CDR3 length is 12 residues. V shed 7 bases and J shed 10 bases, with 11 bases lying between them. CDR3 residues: CASNDHSSPLHF. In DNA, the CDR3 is TGTGCCAGCAATGACCATTCGTCACCCCTCCACTTT.

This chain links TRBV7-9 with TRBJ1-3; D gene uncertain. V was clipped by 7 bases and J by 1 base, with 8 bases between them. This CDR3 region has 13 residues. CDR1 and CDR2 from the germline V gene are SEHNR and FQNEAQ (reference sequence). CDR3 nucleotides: TGTGCCAGCAACTGGCTGTCTGGAAACACCATATATTTT. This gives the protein CASNWLSGNTIYF.

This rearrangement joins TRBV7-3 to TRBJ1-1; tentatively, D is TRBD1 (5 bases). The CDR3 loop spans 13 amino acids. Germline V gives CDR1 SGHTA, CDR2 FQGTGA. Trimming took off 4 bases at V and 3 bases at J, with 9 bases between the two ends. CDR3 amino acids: CASSWGVDTEAFF. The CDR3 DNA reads TGTGCCAGCAGCTGGGGGGTTGACACTGAAGCTTTCTTT.